Presented here are 16 T cell receptor beta chains from one specimen sequenced in a study of blood T cells in healthy people across ages. Using a J-beta primer mix together with a sample-barcoded 5' primer, a second PCR was run for about 7 to 12 cycles. TCRdb re-analysed the 5' RACE reads in MiXCR, keeping a single row per CDR3 protein. Here the sample spans over a million distinct CDR3 sequences, under 55% being singletons. The material sequenced was blood. The receptors here all came from a woman aged 55-69 years in good health.

V and J are TRBV12-3 or TRBV12-4 and TRBJ2-1; TRBD2 matches 8 bases. With V trimmed by 6 bases and J by 3 bases, 10 bases remained unmatched. CDR3 length equals 16 residues. CDR3 residues: CASSSFGGGSYNEQFF. CDR3 DNA sequence: TGTGCCAGCAGCTCGTTCGGGGGGGGGAGCTACAATGAGCAGTTCTTC.

In its sample, this clonotype was seen a few times. J is TRBJ2-7 and V is TRBV6-5, with D possibly being TRBD2 (6 bases). V gave up 2 bases and J gave up 3 bases, with 11 bases separating them. CDR1 is MNHEY and CDR2 is SVGAGI in the germline V gene. CDR3 length: 14 amino acids. Written as DNA, the CDR3 is TGTGCCAGCAGTTACATGGGAGGAAACTACGAGCAGTACTTC. Translated: CASSYMGGNYEQYF.

V usage is TRBV4-1 and J usage is TRBJ2-1; 7 bases align to TRBD2. There are 17 residues in the CDR3. CDR1 and CDR2 (germline): MGHRA, YSYEKL. After removal of 0 bases from V and 0 bases from J, the junction contained 5 bases not matched to a gene. The CDR3 loop is CASSQEALAVSYNEQFF. The CDR3 DNA is TGCGCCAGCAGCCAAGAAGCCCTAGCGGTCTCCTACAATGAGCAGTTCTTC.

The chain is built from TRBV5-1 and TRBJ1-4, with TRBD1 as a possible D gene (5 bases). This CDR3 spans 15 amino acids. V was cut by 3 bases and J by 7 bases, with 16 bases left in between. Germline CDR1 SGHRS, CDR2 YFSETQ. DNA of the CDR3: TGCGCCAGCAGCTCCGCCGGGACGGGGGGTGAAAAACTGTTTTTT. Its protein is CASSSAGTGGEKLFF.

This clonotype has only a few counts. The chain is built from TRBV18 and TRBJ2-5; no definite D call. Trimming stripped 0 bases from V and 2 bases from J, with 13 bases between. CDR3 length: 16 residues. Per the germline V gene, CDR1 is KGHSH and CDR2 is LQKENI. Here the CDR3 reads CASSPPSSSPQETQYF. CDR3 DNA: TGTGCCAGCTCACCACCAAGTAGCAGCCCACAAGAGACCCAGTACTTC.

The table lists this clonotype with a few counts. The chain combines TRBV6-6 with TRBJ2-7, with 8 bases that match TRBD1. The junction had 3 bases not matched to a gene; V was cut back by 2 bases and J by 3 bases. This CDR3 region has 14 residues. Germline V lookup: CDR1 MNHNY, CDR2 SVGAGI (reference sequence). The CDR3 nucleotides read TGTGCCAGCAGTTACCAGGGGGCGTTCTACGAGCAGTACTTC. Translating it yields CASSYQGAFYEQYF.

V usage is TRBV20-1 and J usage is TRBJ2-7, with 7 positions matching TRBD2. Germline-derived CDR1 and CDR2 are DFQATT and SNEGSKA (reference sequence). The CDR3 is 13 residues long. V shed 1 base and J 4 bases; nucleotides not matched to a gene: 4. The DNA for the CDR3 is TGCAGTGCTAGAGCGGGGGGAGATTACGAGCAGTACTTC. Protein product: CSARAGGDYEQYF.

This chain links TRBV27 with TRBJ2-1; possibly TRBD2 for D (6 bases). Germline V CDR1 and CDR2: MNHEY, SMNVEV (reference sequence). V lost 6 bases, J lost 8 bases, and 14 bases lay in between. This CDR3 is built from 13 residues. In nucleotides, the CDR3 is TGTGCCAGCAGCCTAGCGTCATGGTATGAGCAGTTCTTC. This sequence encodes CASSLASWYEQFF.

This chain connects TRBV9 to TRBJ1-2, with a weak D call TRBD1 (6 bases). V was cut by 4 bases and J by 8 bases, with 18 bases left in between. CDR1 is SGDLS and CDR2 is YYNGEE in the germline V gene. CDR3 size: 14 residues. The CDR3 protein is CASSINRAEGGYTF. The CDR3 DNA sequence: TGTGCCAGCAGCATTAACAGGGCAGAAGGAGGCTACACCTTC.

The chain joins TRBV2 to TRBJ2-1; 9 bases are a match to TRBD2. The CDR3 sequence is 15 residues long. The trim removed 4 bases at V and 6 bases at J, leaving 7 bases unmatched. From germline, CDR1 is SNHLY and CDR2 FYNNEI. The CDR3 DNA is TGTGCCAGCAGTGTTCTACGAGCGGGGGGCAATGAGCAGTTCTTC. As protein: CASSVLRAGGNEQFF.

The V and J genes are TRBV20-1 and TRBJ2-3, with D possibly matching TRBD1 (6 bases). The CDR3 loop spans 14 amino acids. V was pared by 4 bases and J by 3 bases, with 14 bases between. From germline, CDR1 is DFQATT and CDR2 SNEGSKA (reference sequence). This chain's CDR3 is CSAKNRVWTDTQYF. The CDR3 DNA reads TGCAGTGCTAAAAACAGGGTCTGGACAGATACGCAGTATTTT.

This clonotype was picked up a small number of times. V is TRBV5-1 and J is TRBJ2-3; 7 bases fit TRBD2. This CDR3 comprises 15 residues. Germline CDR1 SGHRS, CDR2 YFSETQ. V was clipped by 4 bases and J by 7 bases; unmatched bases: 12. The CDR3 region has the DNA TGCGCCAGCAGCCCCGAGCGGGAACGAAGAAATACGCAGTATTTT. It translates to CASSPERERRNTQYF.

CDR3 bases: TGTGCCAGCAGCTTAGGGTGGGACAGGGTAGGTGAGCAGTTCTTC. Amino acids: CASSLGWDRVGEQFF. This chain uses TRBV7-6 with TRBJ2-1; 9 bases map to TRBD1. Germline V gene data show CDR1 as SGHVS and CDR2 as FNYEAQ. V lost 1 base to trimming and J lost 9 bases; unmatched junction nucleotides: 7. The CDR3 loop spans 15 amino acids.

The chain joins TRBV28 to TRBJ1-2, with D perhaps matching TRBD1 (6 bases). Deletions cut 3 bases from V and 2 bases from J, with 10 bases between. Germline CDR1 is MDHEN and CDR2 is SYDVKM. This CDR3 spans 14 amino acids. The CDR3 protein is CASSFTGWNYGYTF. The CDR3 DNA reads as TGTGCCAGCAGTTTTACAGGGTGGAACTATGGCTACACCTTC.

The rearrangement uses TRBV12-5 and TRBJ2-5; possible D gene TRBD2, 6 bases. The length of the CDR3 is 14 residues. Trimming removed 3 bases from V and 2 bases from J, with 10 bases in between. The germline V gene has CDR1 LGHNT and CDR2 FRNRAP. The CDR3 is CASGLAGEQETQYF. CDR3 nucleotides: TGTGCTAGTGGTTTAGCGGGTGAGCAAGAGACCCAGTACTTC.

The chain carries TRBV12-3 or TRBV12-4 and TRBJ2-4; 10 nucleotides align to TRBD1. Losses at the gene ends were 6 bases for V and 0 bases for J; bases not matched to a gene: 8. The CDR3 loop spans 17 amino acids. The CDR3 DNA reads TGTGCCAGCAGCCCGGACAGGGGGACACTAGCCAAAAACATTCAGTACTTC. Translating it yields CASSPDRGTLAKNIQYF.